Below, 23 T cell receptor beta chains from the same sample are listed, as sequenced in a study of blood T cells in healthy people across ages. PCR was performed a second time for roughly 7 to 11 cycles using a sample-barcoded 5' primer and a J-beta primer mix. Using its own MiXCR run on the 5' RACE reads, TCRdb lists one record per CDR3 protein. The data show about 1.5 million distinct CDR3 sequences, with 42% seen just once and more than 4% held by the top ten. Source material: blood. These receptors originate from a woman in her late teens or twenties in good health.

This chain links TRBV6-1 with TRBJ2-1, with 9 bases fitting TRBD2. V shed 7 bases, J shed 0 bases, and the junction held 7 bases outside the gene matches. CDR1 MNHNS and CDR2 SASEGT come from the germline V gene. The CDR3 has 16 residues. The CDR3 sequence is CASTSSGISSYNEQFF. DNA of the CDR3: TGTGCCAGCACTTCTAGCGGGATTAGCTCCTACAATGAGCAGTTCTTC.

CDR3 residues: CSVDTSGGGNEQFF. The CDR3 nucleotides read TGCAGCGTGGATACTAGCGGGGGCGGCAATGAGCAGTTCTTC. The chain employs TRBV29-1 and TRBJ2-1; 11 bases fit TRBD2. CDR3 length equals 14 residues. Losses at the gene ends were 6 bases for V and 6 bases for J; bases not matched to a gene: 7. Germline V CDR1 and CDR2: SQVTM, ANQGSEA.

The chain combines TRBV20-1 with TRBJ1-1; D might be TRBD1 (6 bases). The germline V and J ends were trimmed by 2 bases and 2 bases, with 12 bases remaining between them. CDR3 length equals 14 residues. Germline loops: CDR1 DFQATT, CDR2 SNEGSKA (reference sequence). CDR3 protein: CSARKGHLNTEAFF. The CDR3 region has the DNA TGCAGTGCTAGAAAGGGACACTTAAACACTGAAGCTTTCTTT.

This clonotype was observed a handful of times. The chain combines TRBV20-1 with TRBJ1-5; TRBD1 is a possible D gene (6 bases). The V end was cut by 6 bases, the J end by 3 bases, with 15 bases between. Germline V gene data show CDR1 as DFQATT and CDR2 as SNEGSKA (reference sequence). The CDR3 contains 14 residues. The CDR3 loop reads CSASITGLNQPQHF. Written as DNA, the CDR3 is TGCAGTGCGAGTATAACAGGGCTCAATCAGCCCCAGCATTTT.

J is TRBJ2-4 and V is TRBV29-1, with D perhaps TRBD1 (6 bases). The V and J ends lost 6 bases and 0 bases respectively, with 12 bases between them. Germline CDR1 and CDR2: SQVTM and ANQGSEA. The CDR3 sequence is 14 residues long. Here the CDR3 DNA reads TGCAGCGTGGGAACAGGGTTAGCCAAAAACATTCAGTACTTC. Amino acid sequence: CSVGTGLAKNIQYF.

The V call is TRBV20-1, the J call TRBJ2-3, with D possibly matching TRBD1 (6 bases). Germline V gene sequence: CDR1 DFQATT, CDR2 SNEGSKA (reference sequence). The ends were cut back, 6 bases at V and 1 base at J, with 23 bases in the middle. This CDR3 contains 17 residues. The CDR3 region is CSAQGGTDDGGTDTQYF. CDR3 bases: TGCAGTGCCCAAGGGGGAACTGATGACGGAGGCACAGATACGCAGTATTTT.

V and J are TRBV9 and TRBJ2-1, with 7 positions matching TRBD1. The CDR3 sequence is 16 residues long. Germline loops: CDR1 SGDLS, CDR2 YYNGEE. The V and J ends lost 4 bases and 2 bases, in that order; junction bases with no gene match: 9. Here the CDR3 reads CASSTRTGDTYNEQFF. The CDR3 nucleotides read TGTGCCAGCAGCACCCGGACAGGAGACACCTACAATGAGCAGTTCTTC.

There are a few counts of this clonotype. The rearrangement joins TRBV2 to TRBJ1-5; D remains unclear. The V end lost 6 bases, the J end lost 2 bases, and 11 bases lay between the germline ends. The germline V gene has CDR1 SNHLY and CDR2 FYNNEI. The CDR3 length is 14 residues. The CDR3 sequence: CASRGASGNQPQHF. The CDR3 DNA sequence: TGTGCCAGCAGGGGCGCGAGTGGCAATCAGCCCCAGCATTTT.

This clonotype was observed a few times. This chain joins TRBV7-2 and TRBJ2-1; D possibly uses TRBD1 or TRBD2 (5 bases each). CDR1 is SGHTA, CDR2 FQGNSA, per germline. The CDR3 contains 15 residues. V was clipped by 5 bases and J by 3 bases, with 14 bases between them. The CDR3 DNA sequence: TGTGCCAGCAGCCGTCCTCGGGACCTCTACAATGAGCAGTTCTTC. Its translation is CASSRPRDLYNEQFF.

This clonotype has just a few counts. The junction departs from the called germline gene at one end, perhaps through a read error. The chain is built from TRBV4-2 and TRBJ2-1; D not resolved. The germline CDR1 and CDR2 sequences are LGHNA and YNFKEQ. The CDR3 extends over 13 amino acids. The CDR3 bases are TGTTCCAGCAGCCAAGGATGGATGAACGAGCAGTTCTTC. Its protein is CSSSQGWMNEQFF.

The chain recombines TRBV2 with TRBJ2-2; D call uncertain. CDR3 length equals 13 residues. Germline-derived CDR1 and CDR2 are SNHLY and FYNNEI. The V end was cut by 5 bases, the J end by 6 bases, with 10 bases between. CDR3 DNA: TGTGCCAGCAGTCTCGTGGATGCCGGGGAGCTGTTTTTT. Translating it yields CASSLVDAGELFF.

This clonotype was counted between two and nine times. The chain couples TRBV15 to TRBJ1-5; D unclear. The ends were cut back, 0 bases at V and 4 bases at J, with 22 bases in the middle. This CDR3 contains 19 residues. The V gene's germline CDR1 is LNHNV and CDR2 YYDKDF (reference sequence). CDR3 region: CATSRDRADWDLRNQPQHF. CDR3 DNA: TGTGCCACCAGCAGAGATCGGGCGGACTGGGATTTGCGGAATCAGCCCCAGCATTTT.

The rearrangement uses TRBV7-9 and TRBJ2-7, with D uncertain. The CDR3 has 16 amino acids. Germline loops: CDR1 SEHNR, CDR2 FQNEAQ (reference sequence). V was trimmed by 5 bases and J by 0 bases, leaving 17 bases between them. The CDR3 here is CASSRPVFVGSYEQYF. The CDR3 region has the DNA TGTGCCAGCAGCCGCCCAGTTTTTGTGGGCTCCTACGAGCAGTACTTC.

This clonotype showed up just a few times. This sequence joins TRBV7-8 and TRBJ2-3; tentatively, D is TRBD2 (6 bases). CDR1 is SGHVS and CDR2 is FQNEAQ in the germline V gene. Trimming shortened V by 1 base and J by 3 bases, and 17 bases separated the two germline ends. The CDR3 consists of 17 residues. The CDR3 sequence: CASSLVYGTSTTDTQYF. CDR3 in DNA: TGTGCCAGCAGCTTAGTATATGGGACTTCCACAACAGATACGCAGTATTTT.

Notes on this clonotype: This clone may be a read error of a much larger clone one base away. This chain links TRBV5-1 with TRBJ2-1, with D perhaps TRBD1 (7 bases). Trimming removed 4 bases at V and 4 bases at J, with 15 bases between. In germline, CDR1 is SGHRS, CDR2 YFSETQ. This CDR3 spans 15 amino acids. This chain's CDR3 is CASSPDRRGYNEQFF. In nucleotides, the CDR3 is TGCGCCAGCAGCCCGGACAGGCGGGGATACAATGAGCAGTTCTTC. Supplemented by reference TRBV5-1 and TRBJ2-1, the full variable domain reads KAGVTQTPRYLIKTRGQQVTLSCSPISGHRSVSWYQQTPGQGLQFLFEYFSETQRNKGNFPGRFSGRQFSNSRSEMNVSTLELGDSALYLCASSPDRRGYNEQFFGPGTRLTVL.

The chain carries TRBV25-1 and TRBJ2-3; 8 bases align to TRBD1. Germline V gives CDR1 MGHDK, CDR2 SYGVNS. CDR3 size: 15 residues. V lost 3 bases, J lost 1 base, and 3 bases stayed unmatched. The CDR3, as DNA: TGTGCCAGCAGTGAGACAGGGGCGGGCACAGATACGCAGTATTTT. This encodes CASSETGAGTDTQYF.

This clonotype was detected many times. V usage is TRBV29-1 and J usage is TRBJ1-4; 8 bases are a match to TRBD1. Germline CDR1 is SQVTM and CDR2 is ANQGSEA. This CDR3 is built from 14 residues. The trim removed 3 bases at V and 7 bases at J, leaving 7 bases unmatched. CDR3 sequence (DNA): TGCAGCGTTGACTCGACAGGGGCGGGTGAAAAACTGTTTTTT. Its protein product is CSVDSTGAGEKLFF.

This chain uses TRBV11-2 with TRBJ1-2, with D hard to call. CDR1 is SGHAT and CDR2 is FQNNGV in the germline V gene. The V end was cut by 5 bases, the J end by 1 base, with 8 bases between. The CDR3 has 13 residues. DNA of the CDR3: TGTGCCAGCAGCCCCGACTATAACTATGGCTACACCTTC. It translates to CASSPDYNYGYTF.

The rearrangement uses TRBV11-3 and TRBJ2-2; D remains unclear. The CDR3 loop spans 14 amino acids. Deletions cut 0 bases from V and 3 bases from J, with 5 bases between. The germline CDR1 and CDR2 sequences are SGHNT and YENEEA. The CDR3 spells CASSLDPHTGELFF. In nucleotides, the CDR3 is TGTGCCAGCAGCTTAGATCCCCACACCGGGGAGCTGTTTTTT.

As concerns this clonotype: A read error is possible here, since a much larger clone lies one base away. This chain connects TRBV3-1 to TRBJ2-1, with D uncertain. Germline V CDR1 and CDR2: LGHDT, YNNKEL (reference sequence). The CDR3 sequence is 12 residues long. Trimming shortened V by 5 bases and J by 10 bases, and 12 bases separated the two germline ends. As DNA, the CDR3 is TGTGCCAGCAGCACCAGAACCTACGAGCAGTTCTTC. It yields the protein CASSTRTYEQFF.

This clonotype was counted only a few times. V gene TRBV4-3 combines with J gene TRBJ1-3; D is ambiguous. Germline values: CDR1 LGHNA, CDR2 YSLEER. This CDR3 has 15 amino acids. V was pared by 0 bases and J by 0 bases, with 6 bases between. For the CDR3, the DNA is TGCGCCAGCAGCCAAGAGTCGGCCTCTGGAAACACCATATATTTT. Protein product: CASSQESASGNTIYF.

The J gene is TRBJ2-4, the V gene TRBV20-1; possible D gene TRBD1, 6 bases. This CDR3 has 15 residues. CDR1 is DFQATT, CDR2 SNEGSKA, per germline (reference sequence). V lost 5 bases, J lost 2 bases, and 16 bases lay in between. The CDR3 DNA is TGCAGTGCTGGATACAGGGTGGGAACCAAAAACATTCAGTACTTC. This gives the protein CSAGYRVGTKNIQYF.

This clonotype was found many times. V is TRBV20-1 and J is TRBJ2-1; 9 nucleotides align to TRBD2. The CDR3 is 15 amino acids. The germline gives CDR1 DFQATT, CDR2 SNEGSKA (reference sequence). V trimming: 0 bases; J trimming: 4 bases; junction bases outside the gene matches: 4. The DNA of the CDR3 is TGCAGTGCTAGAGAGGGGACTAGCCGTTACAATGAGCAGTTCTTC. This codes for CSAREGTSRYNEQFF.